Each of the 9 T cell receptor beta chains below was sequenced from the same sample in a study of T cell responses to AZD1222 COVID-19 vaccine (dated by TCRdb to the early 2020s). The time point label for this specimen denotes: about 28 days (+/-7) after the second vaccine dose. Libraries were made using the immunoSEQ multiplex PCR assay. What TCRdb holds here is the immuneACCESS table cut down to in-frame rearrangements. Part of the clones is not present; checked against another copy, under half of the missing clones reflect an unresolved V gene, and the others are unexplained. For this sample the table gives approximately 120,000 clones, of which approximately 85% were detected only once. Jointly, the top ten make up roughly 4% of the sample. The specimen was peripheral blood, collected 28 days after the second AZD1222 dose. These receptors were taken from an adult who received the AZD1222 COVID-19 vaccine.

The CDR3 here is CASSQVLGVDEKLFF. The CDR3 bases are TGTGCCAGCAGCCAAGTCCTAGGGGTGGATGAAAAACTGTTTTTT. The rearrangement joins TRBV4-2 to TRBJ1-4; maybe TRBD1 (5 bases). This CDR3 region has 15 residues. Germline V lookup: CDR1 LGHNA, CDR2 YNFKEQ. V lost 1 base and J 6 bases, leaving 12 bases between the germline ends.

The rearrangement uses TRBV5-6 and TRBJ2-1; D may be TRBD2 (5 bases). Germline V gene sequence: CDR1 SGHDT, CDR2 YYEEEE. V was shortened by 5 bases and J by 4 bases, with 13 bases between the two germline ends. The CDR3 spans 14 residues. The CDR3 DNA is TGTGCCAGCAGACCCGAGGGCAGGTACAATGAGCAGTTCTTC. It specifies CASRPEGRYNEQFF.

The chain uses TRBV6-2 or TRBV6-3 and TRBJ2-7; a possible D gene is TRBD2 (5 bases). V lost 2 bases to trimming and J lost 2 bases, with 10 bases between them. CDR3 length equals 14 residues. The germline V gene has CDR1 MNHEY and CDR2 SVGEGT. CDR3 DNA sequence: TGTGCCAGCAGTTACCCCGGGAAAACCTACGAGCAGTACTTC. Translation gives CASSYPGKTYEQYF.

The rearrangement links TRBV28 to TRBJ1-6; TRBD1 aligns across 8 bases. The germline V gene encodes CDR1 MDHEN and CDR2 SYDVKM. V lost 5 bases, J lost 6 bases, and 12 bases stayed unmatched. There are 17 residues in the CDR3. This chain's CDR3 is CASSTPQGVAGNSPLHF. As DNA, the CDR3 is TGTGCCAGCAGTACCCCACAGGGGGTGGCTGGTAATTCACCCCTCCACTTT.

The chain couples TRBV7-8 to TRBJ1-6, with 7 bases lining up with TRBD1. The CDR3 has 15 residues. The germline V gene encodes CDR1 SGHVS and CDR2 FQNEAQ. The V gene end was trimmed by 5 bases and the J gene end by 8 bases; junction bases not matched to a gene: 9. DNA for the CDR3: TGTGCCAGCAGCCGGTACCGGGACAGTTATTCACCCCTCCACTTT. This gives the protein CASSRYRDSYSPLHF.

This clone has just a few counts. The rearrangement links TRBV19 to TRBJ1-2, with D hard to call. Germline assignment: CDR1 LNHDA and CDR2 SQIVND (reference sequence). The CDR3 sequence is 15 residues long. Trimming took 7 bases from V and 4 from J, leaving 19 bases between them. CDR3 amino acids: CASTLGGVGRYGYTF. The DNA of the CDR3 is TGTGCCAGTACCCTGGGCGGAGTCGGACGCTATGGCTACACCTTC.

The chain couples TRBV18 to TRBJ2-7; D not resolved. This CDR3 spans 14 amino acids. The V end lost 3 bases, the J end lost 4 bases, and 13 bases lay between the germline ends. CDR1 is KGHSH, CDR2 LQKENI, per germline. CDR3 amino acids: CASSPGSPHYEQYF. In DNA form, the CDR3 reads TGTGCCAGCTCACCCGGGTCGCCCCATTACGAGCAGTACTTC.

The CDR3 reads CASSPDKSYGYTF. The DNA for the CDR3 is TGTGCCAGCAGCCCCGACAAGAGCTATGGCTACACCTTC. The chain recombines TRBV7-9 with TRBJ1-2; D call uncertain. Germline assignment: CDR1 SEHNR and CDR2 FQNEAQ (reference sequence). The CDR3 spans 13 residues. The V end lost 5 bases, the J end lost 4 bases, and 11 bases lay between the germline ends.

The genes are TRBV5-1 and TRBJ2-3; TRBD2 matches at 10 bases. The CDR3 runs 17 residues. Germline values: CDR1 SGHRS, CDR2 YFSETQ. With 0 bases clipped from V and 6 bases from J, the junction kept 10 bases outside the gene matches. Here the CDR3 DNA reads TGCGCCAGCAGCTTGGTGTCCAGCGGGGGGGCGGGCGATACGCAGTATTTT. Its translation: CASSLVSSGGAGDTQYF. The full variable domain, rest sourced from reference TRBV5-1 and TRBJ2-3, is KAGVTQTPRYLIKTRGQQVTLSCSPISGHRSVSWYQQTPGQGLQFLFEYFSETQRNKGNFPGRFSGRQFSNSRSEMNVSTLELGDSALYLCASSLVSSGGAGDTQYFGPGTRLTVL.